The entry below gives a single T cell receptor (beta chain) sequence along with its context. CDR3 length: 16 amino acids. Germline values: CDR1 SNHLY, CDR2 FYNNEI. V dropped 5 bases and J dropped 5; count of bases not matched to a gene: 10. The sample is drawn from a study of blood T cell repertoires in COVID-19. Study context: In each case, the material was cDNA or gDNA derived from T cells, B-cell-depleted T cells, or PBMCs.

Method: immunoSEQ multiplex PCR; TCRdb's copy keeps in-frame clones and lacks some. This table has hundreds of thousands of clones, 80% to 90% appearing once. This chain uses TRBV2 with TRBJ2-3; 10 nucleotides align to TRBD2. The sequenced material came from peripheral blood. The sequence came from a woman aged 50 to 60 with acute or convalescent COVID-19. The CDR3 sequence: CASSQTSGPTQDTQYF. The CDR3 DNA sequence: TGTGCCAGCAGTCAGACTAGCGGGCCCACACAAGATACGCAGTATTTT.